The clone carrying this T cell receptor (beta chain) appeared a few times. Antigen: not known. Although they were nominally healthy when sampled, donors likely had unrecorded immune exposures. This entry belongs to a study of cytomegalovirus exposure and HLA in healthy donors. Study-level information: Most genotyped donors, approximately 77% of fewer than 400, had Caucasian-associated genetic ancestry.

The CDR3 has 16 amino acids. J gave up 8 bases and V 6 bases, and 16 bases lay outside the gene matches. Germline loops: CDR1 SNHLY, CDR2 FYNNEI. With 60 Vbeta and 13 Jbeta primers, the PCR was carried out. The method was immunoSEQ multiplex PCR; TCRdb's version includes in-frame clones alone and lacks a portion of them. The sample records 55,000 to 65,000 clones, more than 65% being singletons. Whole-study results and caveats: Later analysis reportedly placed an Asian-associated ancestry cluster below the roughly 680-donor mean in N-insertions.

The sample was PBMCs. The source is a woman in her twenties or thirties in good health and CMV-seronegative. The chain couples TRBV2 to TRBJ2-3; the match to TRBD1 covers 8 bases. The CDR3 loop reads CASRAWTGSGSATQYF. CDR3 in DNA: TGTGCCAGCAGGGCTTGGACAGGGTCTGGTTCCGCTACGCAGTATTTT. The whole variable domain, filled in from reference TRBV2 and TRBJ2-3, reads EPEVTQTPSHQVTQMGQEVILRCVPISNHLYFYWYRQILGQKVEFLVSFYNNEISEKSEIFDDQFSVERPDGSNFTLKIRSTKLEDSAMYFCASRAWTGSGSATQYFGPGTRLTVL.